This entry concerns a single TCR beta chain. The record originates from a study of shared clonotypes between healthy human individuals. Measured with immunoSEQ multiplex PCR; TCRdb has only the in-frame clones, and not every one. The profile shows around 700,000 clones, around 72% of them singletons. The CDR3 totals 14 residues. The V end was cut by 5 bases, the J end by 6 bases, with 16 bases between. From germline, CDR1 is SEHNR and CDR2 FQNEAQ (reference sequence). Specimen: memory CD4+ T cells sorted from blood. Subset defined: CD45RA-negative fraction. This TCR was recovered from a woman in her 30s in good health. This chain uses TRBV7-9 with TRBJ1-1; D call uncertain. This CDR3 is CASSIDNELAEAFF. CDR3 nucleotides: TGTGCCAGCAGCATCGACAACGAGCTCGCTGAAGCTTTCTTT.